This passage covers 2 T cell receptor beta chains from one sample sequenced in a study of response to subunit inactivated influenza vaccine. Via MiXCR, TCRdb re-called the RT-PCR reads, giving one row per CDR3 protein. The table has hundreds of thousands of distinct CDR3 sequences, around 25% seen once; the top ten hold about 1.9%. This specimen consisted of CD4+ T cells sorted from PBMCs, obtained about 5 days after vaccination. All receptors derive from a middle-aged man who received an inactivated influenza vaccine.

This clonotype appeared a few times. This chain uses TRBV3-1 with TRBJ2-1; 8 nucleotides align to TRBD2. The CDR3 runs 15 residues. V lost 4 bases and J lost 6; bases outside the gene matches: 8. Looked up from germline, CDR1 is LGHDT and CDR2 is YNNKEL (reference sequence). The CDR3 here is CASSRTSYSLNEQFF. In nucleotides, the CDR3 is TGTGCCAGCAGCCGGACTAGCTATTCGCTCAATGAGCAGTTCTTC.

The V gene is TRBV5-1, the J gene TRBJ2-1; TRBD1 agrees at 7 bases. V was clipped by 0 bases and J by 12 bases; unmatched bases: 15. The CDR3 sequence is 16 residues long. Germline V CDR1 and CDR2: SGHRS, YFSETQ. The CDR3 bases are TGCGCCAGCAGCTTGGTCTTAGCTGCACTGTCAGGGGGGCAGTTCTTC. Amino acid sequence: CASSLVLAALSGGQFF. The variable domain in full, completed from reference TRBV5-1 and TRBJ2-1, reads KAGVTQTPRYLIKTRGQQVTLSCSPISGHRSVSWYQQTPGQGLQFLFEYFSETQRNKGNFPGRFSGRQFSNSRSEMNVSTLELGDSALYLCASSLVLAALSGGQFFGPGTRLTVL.